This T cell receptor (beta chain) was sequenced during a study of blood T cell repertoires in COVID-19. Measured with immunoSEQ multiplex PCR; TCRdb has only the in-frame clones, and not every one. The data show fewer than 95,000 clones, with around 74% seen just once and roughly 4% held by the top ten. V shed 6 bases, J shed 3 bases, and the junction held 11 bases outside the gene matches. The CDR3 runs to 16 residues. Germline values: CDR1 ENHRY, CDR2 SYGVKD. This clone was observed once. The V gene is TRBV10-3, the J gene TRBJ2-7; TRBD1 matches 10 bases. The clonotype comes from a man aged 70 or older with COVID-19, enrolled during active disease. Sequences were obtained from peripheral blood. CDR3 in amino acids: CAIRRSERTGGYEQYF. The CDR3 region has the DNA TGTGCCATCAGGCGGTCTGAAAGGACAGGGGGCTACGAGCAGTACTTC.